A selection of T cell receptor beta chains follows, all from one sample in a study of blood T cell repertoires in COVID-19. The repertoire was sequenced with immunoSEQ multiplex PCR; TCRdb's copy has only in-frame clones and lacks some. The sample shows 250,000 or so clones, more than 70% of them seen only once. The sequenced material came from peripheral blood. All receptors derive from an elderly man with acute or convalescent COVID-19. Each CDR3 is given with its conserved first and last residue. A D gene is named only where the DNA matches it firmly. Clone size is not always given. Where it is, it says once, few, many or a class for expanded clones.

TGTGCCAGCAGCCACCACGGGGGGGGCACAGATACGCAGTATTTT,CASSHHGGGTDTQYF,TRBJ2-3,TRBV3-1/TRBV3-2,TRBD2,-
TGTGCCAGCAGCCTCGGAATTAGCGGTATGCAGTTCTTC,CASSLGISGMQFF,TRBJ2-1,TRBV3-1/TRBV3-2,-,-
TGTGCCAGCAGTCGATCCGGGACAGGGGCGAACACCGGGGAGCTGTTTTTT,CASSRSGTGANTGELFF,TRBJ2-2,TRBV6-4,TRBD1,few
TGTGCCAGCAGTTCCATTAGCGGGGGGGCCAGTGAGCAGTTCTTC,CASSSISGGASEQFF,TRBJ2-1,TRBV7-8,TRBD2,-
TGTGCCAGCAGCTCTCCGGGACTGATGCAAGAGACCCAGTACTTC,CASSSPGLMQETQYF,TRBJ2-5,TRBV5-8,-,-
TGTGCCAGGAGCGGGGGCCATTACAATGAGCAGTTCTTC,CARSGGHYNEQFF,TRBJ2-1,TRBV2,TRBD2,-
TGTGCCAGCAGTACGGAACGGGGGGCCTACAATGAGCAGTTCTTC,CASSTERGAYNEQFF,TRBJ2-1,TRBV7-2,TRBD2,-
TGTGCCAGCAGCGGAACTAGAGATACGCAGTATTTT,CASSGTRDTQYF,TRBJ2-3,TRBV11-3,-,-
TGTGCCAGCAGCGTAGGAGGGACAGGAGGCTACGAGCAGTACTTC,CASSVGGTGGYEQYF,TRBJ2-7,TRBV9,TRBD1,-
TGTGCCAGCAGCGTAGGAGTCGGCGGGTTCTACGAGCAGTACTTC,CASSVGVGGFYEQYF,TRBJ2-7,TRBV9,-,-
TGTGCCAGCAGCTTAGCGCTAAATTTGCAGGGCCCAGCTTTCTTT,CASSLALNLQGPAFF,TRBJ1-1,TRBV7-8,-,-
TGTGCCAGCAGGTCCAACGGGGATAATTCACCCCTCCACTTT,CASRSNGDNSPLHF,TRBJ1-6,TRBV25-1,-,-
TGTGCCAGCAGTAAGGACAGGGTAACCACCAATGAGCAGTTCTTC,CASSKDRVTTNEQFF,TRBJ2-1,TRBV2,TRBD1,-
TGTGCCAGCTCACCACAGGAGACAGGGGGCCTTGAGTCCGGAAACACCATATATTTT,CASSPQETGGLESGNTIYF,TRBJ1-3,TRBV18,TRBD1,-
TGTGCCAGCAGCCTTAGGGTGAGAGGGGGAGACCCAAGTAAGTTCTTC,CASSLRVRGGDPSKFF,TRBJ2-1,TRBV11-2,-,-
TGTGCCAGCAGTTCGGGGGGGCTCTCTGGAAACACCATATATTTT,CASSSGGLSGNTIYF,TRBJ1-3,TRBV2,-,-
TGTGCCACCAGTGGTGGGACAGGCACCCTCTATAGCAATCAGCCCCAGCATTTT,CATSGGTGTLYSNQPQHF,TRBJ1-5,TRBV24-1,TRBD1,-
TGCGCCAGCAGCCAAGTCCTGGACAGCTCTGGGGCCAACGTCCTGACTTTC,CASSQVLDSSGANVLTF,TRBJ2-6,TRBV4-1,-,-
TGCGCCAGCAGAGGACTAGCGGGAGGGCCCCATGAGCAGTTCTTC,CASRGLAGGPHEQFF,TRBJ2-1,TRBV10-1,TRBD2,-
TGTGCCAGCAGATACGGACAGGGGCCTAGCACAGATACGCAGTATTTT,CASRYGQGPSTDTQYF,TRBJ2-3,TRBV27,TRBD1,-
TGTGCCAGCAGTTACCAGGGGAGTGGAGGCTACACCTTC,CASSYQGSGGYTF,TRBJ1-2,TRBV6-5,-,-
TGTGCCATCAGCAGACAGCAGACAGGCACAGATACGCAGTATTTT,CAISRQQTGTDTQYF,TRBJ2-3,TRBV10-3,-,-
TGTGCCAGCAGCTTATTATCAGCGGTCTCCTACAATGAGCAGTTCTTC,CASSLLSAVSYNEQFF,TRBJ2-1,TRBV7-9,-,-
TGTGCCAGCAGCAAAATATCCGGGAGCACCGGGGAGCTGTTTTTT,CASSKISGSTGELFF,TRBJ2-2,TRBV5-5,-,-
TGTGCCAGCAGTTACGCGGTGGGCTACACCTTC,CASSYAVGYTF,TRBJ1-2,TRBV6-6,-,-
TGCGCCAGCAGCGCCGGGGCGGGACTTCCCGGCGGGGAGCTGTTTTTT,CASSAGAGLPGGELFF,TRBJ2-2,TRBV5-1,-,-
TGTGCCAGTAGTTCGAAGGGGACAGGGAAGATGTCTGGAAACACCATATATTTT,CASSSKGTGKMSGNTIYF,TRBJ1-3,TRBV19,TRBD1,-
TGTGCCAGCAGTTACTTACTAGAGGGTACGCAGTATTTT,CASSYLLEGTQYF,TRBJ2-3,TRBV6-5,-,-
TGTGCCACTACGCGGACTGCCACCGGGGAGCTGTTTTTT,CATTRTATGELFF,TRBJ2-2,TRBV6-5,-,-
TGTGCCAGTAGGAACAGGAAGGGGGGGGAAAAACTGTTTTTT,CASRNRKGGEKLFF,TRBJ1-4,TRBV19,-,once
TGTGCCAGCAGCTCCCGGGGGGACTATGGCTACACCTTC,CASSSRGDYGYTF,TRBJ1-2,TRBV5-4,-,-
TGTGCCAGCAGCGTTGACAGGGGCAATGAGCAGTTCTTC,CASSVDRGNEQFF,TRBJ2-1,TRBV7-3,TRBD1,-
TGTGCCAGCGTCCTCGGACAGGGGCGAAGCTACACCTTC,CASVLGQGRSYTF,TRBJ1-2,TRBV28,TRBD1,few
TGTGCCAGTAGTCCGGACAGGGTTGGTAACAATGAGCAGTTCTTC,CASSPDRVGNNEQFF,TRBJ2-1,TRBV19,TRBD1,-
TGTGCCAGCAGCGTTGAGGATCACTCAAACACTGAAGCTTTCTTT,CASSVEDHSNTEAFF,TRBJ1-1,TRBV9,-,-
TGTGCCAGCTCACCACCCAGGTCCGGGGGAGGTAATTCACCCCTCCACTTT,CASSPPRSGGGNSPLHF,TRBJ1-6,TRBV18,-,-
TGTGCCAGCAGCCGCGGGACCCCGGGAACTGAAGCTTTCTTT,CASSRGTPGTEAFF,TRBJ1-1,TRBV5-6,-,-
TGTGCCAGCAGCCAACTTACGAACACTGAAGCTTTCTTT,CASSQLTNTEAFF,TRBJ1-1,TRBV7-2,-,-
TGTGCCAGCAGTCCCCTTGGTGGGGGCCCCTACGAGCAGTACTTC,CASSPLGGGPYEQYF,TRBJ2-7,TRBV6-2/TRBV6-3,-,-
TGCGCCAGCAGCCGGGACACCTACTACGAGCAGTACTTC,CASSRDTYYEQYF,TRBJ2-7,TRBV4-1,-,-
TGTGCCAGCAGTTACTTGGGGACAGGGGTGGACGGGGAGCTGTTTTTT,CASSYLGTGVDGELFF,TRBJ2-2,TRBV6-5,TRBD1,once
TGCGCCAGCAAGTTCAGGGGTGAAACTGAAGCTTTCTTT,CASKFRGETEAFF,TRBJ1-1,TRBV4-3,-,-
TGTGCCAGCTACAGCTATGGCTACACCTTC,CASYSYGYTF,TRBJ1-2,TRBV28,-,-
TGCGCCAGCAGTCTGCGACAGGGAGGTCAGCCCCAGCATTTT,CASSLRQGGQPQHF,TRBJ1-5,TRBV10-2,TRBD1,-
TGTGCCACCAGCCGGAGGACGATGGCAACTAATGAAAAACTGTTTTTT,CATSRRTMATNEKLFF,TRBJ1-4,TRBV15,-,-